This T cell receptor beta chain was found in a study of breast tumors, draining lymph nodes, adjacent tissues (TCRdb year 2016). At the level of the whole study: TCR beta repertoires were compared across tumor, adjacent nontumor tissue and axillary lymph nodes obtained from breast cancer patients. In human breast cancer, the study set out to evaluate how tumor, surrounding tissue and draining lymph node repertoires relate to one another and whether T cells may move between these sites. The paper's findings and limits, for the study overall: Tumor and nontumor tissue repertoires were found to be significantly more similar in luminal-like than in basal-like breast cancer. Tumor T-cell repertoires showed less diversity than lymph node repertoires and more diversity than nontumor tissue repertoires, and tumor T-cell repertoires showed preferential V and J gene usage. The conclusion that tumor T cells originate in lymph nodes was framed as consistent with a hypothesis rather than directly demonstrated. The data were considered consistent with the idea that most tumor T cells come from the lymph node and then expand in tumor tissue.

Adjacent samples consisted of nontumor breast tissue surrounding the tumor. Notes on this clonotype: Its antigen remains unidentified. No base quality information exists; no much larger clone differs at one position.

The reads were generated on an Illumina HiSeq 2000. TCR beta chain libraries were generated by multiplex PCR amplification. High-throughput sequencing was used to analyze the amplified TCR beta chain products. Clones were called with MiXCR by TCRdb after fastp trimmed the public reads at Q25, and only in-frame beta chains were retained. All rows with the same CDR3 protein become a single entry with the most common DNA and genes. The sample table lists about 24,000 distinct CDR3 sequences, almost 70% of them with a count of one. The top ten constitute about a quarter of the sample. The source material was tumor-adjacent breast tissue. The receptor was derived from a female donor with breast cancer. Some clones in this sample may be carry-over from other donors' samples.

For the CDR3, the sequence is CASSIPADNSPLHF. The DNA sequence is as follows: TGTGCCAGTAGTATCCCTGCCGATAATTCACCCCTCCACTTT. This chain is built from TRBV19 and TRBJ1-6, with no reliable assignment of the D segment. The germline V gene (reference sequence) sets CDR1 to LNHDA and CDR2 to SQIVND. V is reduced by 3 bases and J by 5 bases, leaving a spacing of 8 bases between them. The CDR3 goes from the cysteine to the phenylalanine over 14 residues. CDR3 DNA only is kept here, 42 bases in frame from base 1.